These 24 T cell receptor beta chains were all obtained from the same sample, sequenced in a study of T-cell reconstitution after alpha-beta-depleted transplantation in children. Preparation of the TCRbeta library used unique molecular identifiers. TCRdb used MiXCR to reprocess the PCR reads, holding one entry per CDR3 protein. The sample lists 450,000 to 600,000 distinct CDR3 sequences, roughly 18% occurring once. This specimen was PBMCs from the stem cell graft donor, taken from the stem cell graft. These receptors originate from a human donor who donated a stem cell graft to a child with acute lymphoblastic leukemia.

This clonotype appeared a few times. This chain joins TRBV11-1 and TRBJ2-7; D might be TRBD1 or TRBD2, each matching 5 bases. This CDR3 is built from 14 residues. V lost 5 bases and J 4 bases, leaving 15 bases between the germline ends. The germline CDR1 and CDR2 sequences are SGHAT and FQDESV (reference sequence). DNA of the CDR3: TGTGCCAGCAGCCCTGACAAGAGGGGTTACGAGCAGTACTTC. This translates into CASSPDKRGYEQYF.

The rearrangement uses TRBV29-1 and TRBJ2-7; D ambiguous. Germline V CDR1 and CDR2: SQVTM, ANQGSEA. This CDR3 is built from 13 residues. Between the trimmed V and J ends, which lost 6 bases and 4 bases, there was a span of 16 bases. The CDR3 DNA follows: TGCAGCGTGGCACCTGGGGAAGTATACGAGCAGTACTTC. Translating it yields CSVAPGEVYEQYF.

This chain connects TRBV5-1 to TRBJ2-7, with D uncertain. This CDR3 has 13 residues. The V end lost 4 bases, the J end lost 0 bases, and 8 bases lay between the germline ends. Germline CDR1 is SGHRS and CDR2 is YFSETQ. The CDR3 loop is CASSRSPSYEQYF. The CDR3 DNA reads as TGCGCCAGCAGCCGATCACCCTCCTACGAGCAGTACTTC.

This clonotype was counted only a few times. The chain carries TRBV6-5 and TRBJ2-7; D unclear. Looked up from germline, CDR1 is MNHEY and CDR2 is SVGAGI. CDR3 length: 16 residues. V shed 4 bases and J shed 0 bases, with 16 bases lying between them. The CDR3 here is CASSFDPRISSYEQYF. CDR3 nucleotide sequence: TGTGCCAGCAGTTTTGATCCCCGAATCAGCTCCTACGAGCAGTACTTC.

This chain uses TRBV9 with TRBJ1-3; D uncertain. Germline lookup yields CDR1 SGDLS and CDR2 YYNGEE. The V end lost 3 bases, the J end lost 0 bases, and 10 bases lay between the germline ends. The length of the CDR3 is 15 residues. CDR3 protein: CASSDDPNSGNTIYF. The CDR3 DNA is TGTGCCAGCAGCGACGACCCGAACTCTGGAAACACCATATATTTT.

A word on this clonotype: The junction departs from the called germline gene at one end, perhaps through a read error. The V gene is TRBV5-1, the J gene TRBJ1-1; D not resolved. This CDR3 has 14 residues. The germline gives CDR1 SGHRS, CDR2 YFSETQ. The CDR3: CASILVTANTEAFF. CDR3 in DNA: TGCGCCAGCATCTTGGTTACAGCCAACACTGAAGCTTTCTTT.

The sample holds a few counts of this clonotype. The chain couples TRBV5-6 to TRBJ1-2; 7 bases map to TRBD1. CDR1 is SGHDT and CDR2 is YYEEEE in the germline V gene. This CDR3 region has 13 residues. V was clipped by 6 bases and J by 1 base; unmatched bases: 3. CDR3 sequence: CASTAGGNYGYTF. Here the CDR3 DNA reads TGTGCCAGCACCGCAGGGGGTAACTATGGCTACACCTTC.

There are a few counts of this clonotype. The chain has TRBV7-3 and TRBJ2-3; TRBD1 agrees at 8 bases. Germline V gene lookup returns CDR1 SGHTA and CDR2 FQGTGA. V trimming: 2 bases; J trimming: 0 bases; junction bases outside the gene matches: 16. The CDR3 spans 20 residues. The CDR3 sequence is CASSLYVGQGPFTSTDTQYF. DNA of the CDR3: TGTGCCAGCAGCTTATATGTAGGACAGGGTCCATTCACTAGCACAGATACGCAGTATTTT.

V and J are TRBV2 and TRBJ2-7; a possible D gene is TRBD1 (6 bases). Trimming shortened V by 2 bases and J by 2 bases, and 16 bases separated the two germline ends. The V gene's germline CDR1 is SNHLY and CDR2 FYNNEI. The CDR3 covers 16 residues. The CDR3 DNA reads as TGTGCCAGCAGTGAAACGGTAGGGACAAATCCCTACGAGCAGTACTTC. Translated: CASSETVGTNPYEQYF.

The chain is built from TRBV5-6 and TRBJ1-1; no reliable D call. This CDR3 region has 12 residues. CDR1 SGHDT and CDR2 YYEEEE come from the germline V gene. The V and J ends lost 4 bases and 8 bases respectively, with 12 bases between them. Here the CDR3 reads CASSQTMGEAFF. CDR3 DNA: TGTGCCAGCAGCCAAACTATGGGAGAAGCTTTCTTT.

This clonotype was counted at least ten times. The chain carries TRBV12-3 or TRBV12-4 and TRBJ2-3; weak D call: TRBD1 (6 bases). The ends were cut back, 1 base at V and 0 bases at J, with 11 bases in the middle. The length of the CDR3 is 16 residues. For the CDR3, the DNA is TGTGCCAGCAGTTTAGGGGGAACAGGGAGCACAGATACGCAGTATTTT. This sequence encodes CASSLGGTGSTDTQYF.

This clonotype was seen a few times. J is TRBJ2-1 and V is TRBV29-1; D assignment may be TRBD1 or TRBD2 (5 bases each). The V gene lost 6 bases and the J gene lost 4 bases, with 22 bases spanning the gap. This CDR3 contains 16 residues. Germline V gene lookup returns CDR1 SQVTM and CDR2 ANQGSEA. The CDR3: CSVRGAAGGIYNEQFF. The CDR3 nucleotides read TGCAGCGTCCGAGGGGCGGCGGGTGGGATTTACAATGAGCAGTTCTTC.

A few counts support this clonotype. V usage is TRBV20-1 and J usage is TRBJ2-5, with D perhaps TRBD2 (6 bases). V lost 5 bases and J 2 bases, leaving 15 bases between the germline ends. CDR3 length: 14 amino acids. The germline CDR1 and CDR2 sequences are DFQATT and SNEGSKA (reference sequence). CDR3 DNA: TGCAGTGCTGGACTACGGGTGGGGCAAGAGACCCAGTACTTC. The encoded protein is CSAGLRVGQETQYF.

The chain joins TRBV5-6 to TRBJ2-1, with 11 bases fitting TRBD2. V lost 0 bases to trimming and J lost 7 bases; unmatched junction nucleotides: 9. CDR1 SGHDT and CDR2 YYEEEE come from the germline V gene. The CDR3 spans 17 residues. The CDR3 DNA reads as TGTGCCAGCAGCTTGGGGCATACTAGCGGGAGTGCGAATGAGCAGTTCTTC. The encoded protein is CASSLGHTSGSANEQFF.

The rearrangement uses TRBV7-8 and TRBJ2-5, with 7 bases lining up with TRBD2. CDR3 length equals 15 residues. Germline CDR1 reads SGHVS; CDR2 reads FQNEAQ. The trim removed 5 bases at V and 5 bases at J, leaving 11 bases unmatched. The CDR3 DNA follows: TGTGCCAGCAGCCTAATGGCGGGAGTTGGTGAGACCCAGTACTTC. Its translation is CASSLMAGVGETQYF.

The V and J genes are TRBV20-1 and TRBJ2-1; TRBD2 matches at 12 bases. CDR1 DFQATT and CDR2 SNEGSKA come from the germline V gene (reference sequence). With 3 bases clipped from V and 7 bases from J, the junction kept 7 bases outside the gene matches. The CDR3 runs 15 residues. The CDR3: CSASQRLAGVNEQFF. The CDR3 DNA follows: TGCAGTGCTAGTCAACGACTAGCGGGAGTAAATGAGCAGTTCTTC.

There are a few counts of this clonotype. The V and J genes are TRBV20-1 and TRBJ2-1; D possibly corresponds to TRBD2 (5 bases). V shed 0 bases and J shed 3 bases, with 15 bases lying between them. CDR1 and CDR2 (germline): DFQATT, SNEGSKA (reference sequence). This CDR3 region has 16 residues. CDR3 in DNA: TGCAGTGCTAGAGATGTCAGCGGAGGCCGCTACAATGAGCAGTTCTTC. It is translated as CSARDVSGGRYNEQFF.

V usage is TRBV19 and J usage is TRBJ2-3, with 8 bases aligning to TRBD2. The CDR3 extends over 18 amino acids. Looked up from germline, CDR1 is LNHDA and CDR2 is SQIVND (reference sequence). Unmatched junction bases numbered 17, after V lost 4 bases and J lost 5 bases. The CDR3 region is CASSSYPAIAGFQDTQYF. The CDR3 nucleotides are TGTGCCAGTAGTAGCTACCCCGCGATAGCGGGATTTCAAGATACGCAGTATTTT.

This clonotype was counted at least ten times. The J gene is TRBJ2-7, the V gene TRBV7-9; possibly TRBD1 or TRBD2 for D (6 bases each). V dropped 5 bases and J dropped 4 bases, with 18 bases sitting between them. The germline V gene has CDR1 SEHNR and CDR2 FQNEAQ (reference sequence). This CDR3 has 15 amino acids. The CDR3 spells CASSPGGTPYYEQYF. The DNA of the CDR3 is TGTGCCAGCAGCCCTGGCGGGACACCCTATTACGAGCAGTACTTC.

This sequence joins TRBV6-1 and TRBJ2-7; the match to TRBD1 covers 9 bases. The CDR3 consists of 15 residues. V lost 7 bases, J lost 4 bases, and 11 bases stayed unmatched. CDR1 is MNHNS and CDR2 is SASEGT in the germline V gene. The CDR3 nucleotides read TGTGCCAGCACCCGCGGCGGGACAGGGTCGTACGAGCAGTACTTC. Translation gives CASTRGGTGSYEQYF.

This clonotype was detected a few times. The V gene is TRBV30, the J gene TRBJ2-5, with D unresolved. The V and J ends lost 3 bases and 3 bases respectively, with 8 bases between them. CDR1 is GTSNPN and CDR2 is SVGIG in the germline V gene (reference sequence). CDR3 length: 12 residues. CDR3 sequence (DNA): TGTGCCTGGAGCCCCAGCGAAGAGACCCAGTACTTC. It codes for CAWSPSEETQYF.

This clonotype has a single count. The chain employs TRBV15 and TRBJ2-3; 10 nucleotides align to TRBD2. V lost 4 bases to trimming and J lost 1 base; unmatched junction nucleotides: 5. This CDR3 is built from 16 residues. Germline V gives CDR1 LNHNV, CDR2 YYDKDF (reference sequence). The chain's CDR3 is CATSKLAGGGTDTQYF. The CDR3 DNA is TGTGCCACCAGCAAGTTAGCGGGAGGTGGCACAGATACGCAGTATTTT.

The V gene is TRBV24-1, the J gene TRBJ1-5; D gene unclear. Germline CDR1 and CDR2: KGHDR and SFDVKD. CDR3 length: 15 residues. Trimming cost V 4 bases and J 2 bases, with 11 bases left between them. The CDR3 loop reads CATSDRWGGNQPQHF. CDR3 coding DNA: TGTGCCACCAGTGACCGGTGGGGAGGCAATCAGCCCCAGCATTTT.

The rearrangement links TRBV12-3 or TRBV12-4 to TRBJ1-3; no definite D call. V lost 8 bases and J 4 bases, leaving 9 bases between the germline ends. CDR3 length: 12 residues. CDR3 in amino acids: CASSPWGNTIYF. The CDR3 coding sequence is TGTGCCAGCTCCCCTTGGGGAAACACCATATATTTT.